What follows describes a single TCR beta chain. What it recognizes is unknown. The source of the sample is a study of shared clonotypes between healthy human individuals. The CDR3 has 14 amino acids. Trimming cost V 5 bases and J 3 bases, with 11 bases left between them. Germline-derived CDR1 and CDR2 are SEHNR and FQNEAQ (reference sequence). Study-level findings and limits: Sequencing depth was expected to affect clonotype sharing among donors.

Original analysis: There were no quality scores in the junction-only immunoSEQ sequences, so filtering differed. Produced via immunoSEQ multiplex PCR; TCRdb's table is partial and in-frame only. V, J and clone size are taken as reported in that table, and D and trimming were inferred from the DNA itself. Of hundreds of thousands of clones detected, around 76% appear once; the ten largest clones hold around 11%. Sequenced input: PBMCs. V gene TRBV7-9 combines with J gene TRBJ2-1, with D maybe TRBD2 (5 bases). This sequence was found in a woman between 35 and 50 years old in good health. Some clones in this sample may be carry-over from other donors' samples. DNA of the CDR3: TGTGCCAGCAGCGCAGCCGGGATCTACAATGAGCAGTTCTTC. It translates to CASSAAGIYNEQFF.